The present TCR beta chain was sequenced within a study of T cells in Graves' hyperthyroidism and ophthalmopathy. Study outcomes and limitations: The authors' 13 V-J model separated ophthalmopathy from stable hyperthyroidism.

V dropped 0 bases and J dropped 2 bases, with 9 bases sitting between them. The germline V gene has CDR1 SGDLS and CDR2 YYNGEE. CDR3 length: 15 amino acids. This clonotype has a handful of counts. Its target is not known. TCR beta CDR3 regions were amplified from RNA. First-round RT-PCR with HTBI primers amplified the TCR CDR3 region. TCRdb itself ran the multiplex PCR reads through MiXCR, one entry per CDR3 protein. The sample consists of fewer than 500,000 distinct CDR3 sequences, about 13% of them appearing once. Before ophthalmopathy appeared, progressors gave blood at initial hyperthyroidism diagnosis.

The sample taken for sequencing was blood. The TCR sequence derives from a man aged 30 to 45 with Graves' hyperthyroidism that later progressed to Graves' ophthalmopathy. J is TRBJ1-3 and V is TRBV9; D uncertain. The CDR3 DNA sequence: TGTGCCAGCAGCGTAGCCCCAGCAGCTGGAAACACCATATATTTT. Residues: CASSVAPAAGNTIYF.